Listed below are T cell receptor beta chains from one sample, sequenced in a study of T cells after yellow fever vaccination. Each CDR3 protein is one row after TCRdb ran MiXCR on the 5' RACE reads. This sample has approximately 250,000 distinct CDR3 sequences; 5.2% occur once, and the top ten carry roughly 3%. Sequencing used CD4+ T cells sorted from PBMCs, obtained on the day of the yellow fever booster vaccination. Receptors originate from a young man who received the YFV17D yellow fever vaccine. CDR3s include the opening cysteine and the closing phenylalanine or tryptophan. D genes are given only for firm matches. Where a row states a size, it is once, few, many or the class of an expanded clone; other rows omit it.

abundance	v_gene	d_gene	j_gene	CDR3nt	CDR3aa
NA	TRBV6-9	NA	TRBJ2-2	TGTGCCAGCAGCAATCCTAAGGGGGAACCCGGGGAGCTGTTTTTT	CASSNPKGEPGELFF
NA	TRBV7-8	TRBD1	TRBJ1-5	TGTGCCAGCAGCTTCCCAGGGGGTAGCAATCAGCCCCAGCATTTT	CASSFPGGSNQPQHF
few	TRBV7-2	TRBD1	TRBJ2-5	TGTGCCAGCAGCTTAGGTGGACAGGGCCAAGAGACCCAGTACTTC	CASSLGGQGQETQYF
NA	TRBV20-1	TRBD1	TRBJ1-4	TGCAGTGCCAGGGGGGGGAATGAAAAACTGTTTTTT	CSARGGNEKLFF
NA	TRBV19	NA	TRBJ2-3	TGTGCCAGTAGTATGGTTGTAACAGATACGCAGTATTTT	CASSMVVTDTQYF
many	TRBV6-6	NA	TRBJ2-5	TGTGCCAGCAGTAGGACCATCGAGACCCAGTACTTC	CASSRTIETQYF
NA	TRBV7-2	TRBD1	TRBJ1-2	TGTGCCAGCAGCTACCGAATAGACAGGGGGGCGTATGGCTACACCTTC	CASSYRIDRGAYGYTF
few	TRBV20-1	TRBD1	TRBJ1-1	TGCAGTGCTCCATCCGCCGGGACAGGGAGAACTGAAGCTTTCTTT	CSAPSAGTGRTEAFF
few	TRBV4-1	TRBD1	TRBJ1-1	TGCGCCAGCAGCCAAGACCACAGGGGGCTGAACACTGAAGCTTTCTTT	CASSQDHRGLNTEAFF
many	TRBV7-2	TRBD1	TRBJ1-1	TGTGCCAGCAGCCCACGGGACAGTCCCGGGGCTTTCTTT	CASSPRDSPGAFF
few	TRBV5-1	TRBD1	TRBJ2-2	TGCGCCAGCAGCTCCAGGGGGAGCCCCTCGACCGGGGAGCTGTTTTTT	CASSSRGSPSTGELFF
many	TRBV4-2	NA	TRBJ2-1	TGTGCCAGCGCGCCCCTGAGCTCCTACAATGAGCAGTTCTTC	CASAPLSSYNEQFF
NA	TRBV19	NA	TRBJ1-2	TGTGCCAGTCAAGATGGGGGCGGCTCCTATGGCTACACCTTC	CASQDGGGSYGYTF
many	TRBV5-4	NA	TRBJ1-6	TGTGCCAGCAGCTTATTTGGGGCCCGGAATAATTCACCCCTCCACTTT	CASSLFGARNNSPLHF
few	TRBV18	TRBD1	TRBJ2-3	TGTGCCAGCTCACGGGACAGTTGGGGCACAGATACGCAGTATTTT	CASSRDSWGTDTQYF
few	TRBV29-1	NA	TRBJ2-2	TGCAGCGTTGTTTTGGGGGAAAGAACCACCGGGGAGCTGTTTTTT	CSVVLGERTTGELFF
NA	TRBV12-3/TRBV12-4	NA	TRBJ2-5	TGTGCCAGCAGTGCCGGGATCGGGCGGAAAGAGACCCAGTACTTC	CASSAGIGRKETQYF
many	TRBV5-1	NA	TRBJ1-4	TGCGCCAGCAGCTTGGATAGCGGCGTGGGAAAACTGTTTTTT	CASSLDSGVGKLFF
NA	TRBV20-1	TRBD1	TRBJ1-6	TGCAGTGCTAGAGATCCGGCAGGGGGTGGGAATTCACCCCTCCACTTT	CSARDPAGGGNSPLHF
few	TRBV20-1	TRBD1	TRBJ1-6	TGCAGTGTCCGGGACAGCTATAATTCACCCCTCCACTTT	CSVRDSYNSPLHF
few	TRBV6-5	NA	TRBJ2-7	TGTGCCAGCGTCAGACCGGGCTCCTACGAGCAGTACTTC	CASVRPGSYEQYF